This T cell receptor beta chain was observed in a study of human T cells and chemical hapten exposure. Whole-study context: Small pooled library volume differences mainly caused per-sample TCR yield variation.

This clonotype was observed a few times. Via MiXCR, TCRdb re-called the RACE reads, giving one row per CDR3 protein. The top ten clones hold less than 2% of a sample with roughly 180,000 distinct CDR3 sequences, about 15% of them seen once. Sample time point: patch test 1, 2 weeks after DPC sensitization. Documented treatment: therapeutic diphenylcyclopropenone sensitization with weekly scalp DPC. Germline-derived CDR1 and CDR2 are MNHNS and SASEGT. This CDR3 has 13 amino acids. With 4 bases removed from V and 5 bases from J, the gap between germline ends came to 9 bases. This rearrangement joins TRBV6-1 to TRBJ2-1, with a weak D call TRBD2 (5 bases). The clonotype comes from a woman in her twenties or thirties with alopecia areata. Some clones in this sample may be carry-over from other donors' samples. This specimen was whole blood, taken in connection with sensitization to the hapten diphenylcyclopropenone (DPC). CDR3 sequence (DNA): TGTGCCAGCAGTGGATGGGGAGACAATGAGCAGTTCTTC. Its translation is CASSGWGDNEQFF.